Listed below are T cell receptor beta chains from one sample, sequenced in a study of T cells after yellow fever vaccination. Each CDR3 protein is one row after TCRdb ran MiXCR on the 5' RACE reads. This table holds 310,000 or so distinct CDR3 sequences, less than 4.5% found once. The sample in question was PBMCs, obtained on the day of the yellow fever booster vaccination. The receptors here all came from a man aged 18 to 35 who received the YFV17D yellow fever vaccine. Each CDR3 is given with its conserved first and last residue. Fields, in order: J gene, clone size, V gene, D gene, CDR3 DNA, CDR3 protein. The D gene is left open where the match is weak. Rows give clone size only sometimes, using once, few, many, or a class for an expanded clone.

TRBJ1-5 | few | TRBV19 | - | TGTGCCAGTAGTATGAGGGGATATGGGAATCAGCCCCAGCATTTT | CASSMRGYGNQPQHF
TRBJ2-3 | many | TRBV7-9 | - | TGTGCCAGCAGCTTAGGGCAGGTCACAGATACGCAGTATTTT | CASSLGQVTDTQYF
TRBJ1-6 | many | TRBV6-5 | - | TGTGCCACCGTAACGGGCTCCTATAATTCACCCCTCCACTTT | CATVTGSYNSPLHF
TRBJ2-6 | - | TRBV5-1 | - | TGCGCCAGCAGCTGGCAGTACTCTGGGGCCAACGTCCTGACTTTC | CASSWQYSGANVLTF
TRBJ2-7 | - | TRBV5-1 | - | TGCGCCAGCAGCACCTACCCCCAGGGTAACGAGCAGTACTTC | CASSTYPQGNEQYF
TRBJ2-2 | few | TRBV6-5 | - | TGTGCCAGCAGTTACTTCGCCGGGGAGCTGTTTTTT | CASSYFAGELFF
TRBJ1-6 | many | TRBV7-9 | - | TGTGCCAGCAGCTCGACAGGCGATTCACCCCTCCACTTT | CASSSTGDSPLHF
TRBJ2-1 | few | TRBV10-3 | - | TGTGCCATCAGTGAACTGAGACATTACAATGAGCAGTTCTTC | CAISELRHYNEQFF
TRBJ1-1 | many | TRBV5-1 | - | TGCGCCAGCAGCTTGGACAGCTTGAACACTGAAGCTTTCTTT | CASSLDSLNTEAFF
TRBJ2-6 | few | TRBV18 | TRBD1 | TGTGCCAGCTCCGGACAGGGGGGGCCTGGGGCCAACGTCCTGACTTTC | CASSGQGGPGANVLTF
TRBJ2-1 | few | TRBV5-4 | - | TGTGCCAGCAGCGCAAGCACAGGGCCCAGAACGTTCTTC | CASSASTGPRTFF
TRBJ2-1 | - | TRBV6-1 | TRBD2 | TGTGCCAGCAGGAGCGGGGGGGACAGCAATGAGCAGTTCTTC | CASRSGGDSNEQFF
TRBJ2-7 | few | TRBV27 | TRBD2 | TGTGCCAGCAGTCTAGCGACTAGCGGGGGCTACGAGCAGTACTTC | CASSLATSGGYEQYF
TRBJ1-5 | few | TRBV20-1 | TRBD1 | TGCAGTGCTAGTGACAGGGTCGCGCAGCCCCAGCATTTT | CSASDRVAQPQHF
TRBJ2-3 | many | TRBV5-1 | - | TGCGCCAGCAGCTACCTGGACACGCCCCGGGGAGATACGCAGTATTTT | CASSYLDTPRGDTQYF
TRBJ2-5 | - | TRBV20-1 | - | TGCAGTGCTAGTAGGAGTACTCAAGAGACCCAGTACTTC | CSASRSTQETQYF
TRBJ1-2 | - | TRBV20-1 | TRBD1 | TGCAGTGCTAGAGTAATGGGGACAGTCGTCACCTTC | CSARVMGTVVTF
TRBJ1-5 | many | TRBV23-1 | - | TGCGCCAGCAGTCCCACACCGGGGCATTTT | CASSPTPGHF
TRBJ1-1 | many | TRBV7-9 | - | TGTGCCAGCACCCCCACGGACACTGAAGCTTTCTTT | CASTPTDTEAFF
TRBJ2-2 | - | TRBV10-3 | - | TGTGCCATCAAGGGGACGGCGAACACCGGGGAGCTGTTTTTT | CAIKGTANTGELFF
TRBJ1-2 | - | TRBV7-9 | - | TGTGCCAGCGACCCGGAGTCGACAGCGGAGGGCTACACCTTC | CASDPESTAEGYTF
TRBJ1-1 | many | TRBV9 | - | TGTGCCAGCAGCGTAGATCCCACGGGAGCTTCCACTGAAGCTTTCTTT | CASSVDPTGASTEAFF
TRBJ2-5 | many | TRBV27 | TRBD2 | TGTGCCAGCAGTTTGAGCGGGGGGGCGGAGACCCAGTACTTC | CASSLSGGAETQYF
TRBJ1-6 | - | TRBV6-5 | - | TGTGCCAGCAGGAAGCTGAATTCACCCCTCCACTTT | CASRKLNSPLHF
TRBJ2-7 | many | TRBV29-1 | - | TGCAGCGTTGTTCTTCAGGGGACCTACGAGCAGTACTTC | CSVVLQGTYEQYF
TRBJ2-5 | many | TRBV10-3 | - | TGTGCCATCAGTGAATCAGCCGGACAAGAGACCCAGTACTTC | CAISESAGQETQYF
TRBJ2-2 | many | TRBV3-1 | - | TGTGCCAGCAGCCAAGCGATTACGGTGACCGCGAACACCGGGGAGCTGTTTTTT | CASSQAITVTANTGELFF
TRBJ1-3 | - | TRBV7-9 | - | TGTGCCAGCGGCCTCCCCGGCGGAAACACCATATATTTT | CASGLPGGNTIYF
TRBJ2-1 | many | TRBV3-1 | - | TGTGCCAGCAGCCCAAGTTATCTGGACAATGAGCAGTTCTTC | CASSPSYLDNEQFF
TRBJ1-5 | - | TRBV27 | - | TGTGCCAGCAGTCACGGAGCTTATAGCAATCAGCCCCAGCATTTT | CASSHGAYSNQPQHF
TRBJ2-5 | - | TRBV5-6 | TRBD1 | TGTGCCAGCAGCTGGACGGACAGGATCCAAGAGACCCAGTACTTC | CASSWTDRIQETQYF
TRBJ1-1 | few | TRBV11-2 | TRBD1 | TGTGCCAGCAGCCTAGAGTGGGGACAGGGCGGTCCTGAAGCTTTCTTT | CASSLEWGQGGPEAFF
TRBJ2-5 | many | TRBV3-1 | - | TGTGCCACCGAGAGAGGAGGGGGCTCCCAAGAGACCCAGTACTTC | CATERGGGSQETQYF
TRBJ2-3 | - | TRBV20-1 | - | TGCAGTGCTAGGACGGGGCTAGCGACAGATACGCAGTATTTT | CSARTGLATDTQYF
TRBJ1-5 | - | TRBV4-3 | - | TGCGCCAGCAGCCAAGAATTATGGGGCGGCAATCAGCCCCAGCATTTT | CASSQELWGGNQPQHF
TRBJ1-1 | many | TRBV5-1 | - | TGCGCCAGCAGCTTGGAACAGGTGAACACTGAAGCTTTCTTT | CASSLEQVNTEAFF